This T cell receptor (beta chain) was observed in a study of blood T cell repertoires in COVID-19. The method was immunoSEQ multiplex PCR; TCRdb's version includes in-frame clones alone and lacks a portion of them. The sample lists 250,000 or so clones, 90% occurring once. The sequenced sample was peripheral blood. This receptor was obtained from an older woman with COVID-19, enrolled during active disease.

CDR3 bases: TGTGCCAGCACCCTACTAGCGTCGGCCACAGATACGCAGTATTTT. As protein: CASTLLASATDTQYF. The chain links TRBV27 to TRBJ2-3, with 7 bases aligning to TRBD2. V gave up 7 bases and J gave up 2 bases; unmatched junction bases: 9. There are 15 residues in the CDR3. Germline values: CDR1 MNHEY, CDR2 SMNVEV (reference sequence).